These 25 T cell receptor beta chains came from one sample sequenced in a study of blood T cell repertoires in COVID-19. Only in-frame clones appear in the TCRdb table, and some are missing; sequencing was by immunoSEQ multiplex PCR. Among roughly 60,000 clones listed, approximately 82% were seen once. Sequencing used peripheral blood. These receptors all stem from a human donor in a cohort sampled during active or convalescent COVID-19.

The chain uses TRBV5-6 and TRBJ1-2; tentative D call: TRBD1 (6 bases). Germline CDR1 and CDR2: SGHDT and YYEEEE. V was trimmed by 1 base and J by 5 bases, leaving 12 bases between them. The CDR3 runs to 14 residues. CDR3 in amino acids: CASSLPGRGYGYTF. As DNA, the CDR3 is TGTGCCAGCAGCTTGCCAGGGAGGGGGTATGGCTACACCTTC. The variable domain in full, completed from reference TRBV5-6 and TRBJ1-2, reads DAGVTQSPTHLIKTRGQQVTLRCSPKSGHDTVSWYQQALGQGPQFIFQYYEEEERQRGNFPDRFSGHQFPNYSSELNVNALLLGDSALYLCASSLPGRGYGYTFGSGTRLTVV.

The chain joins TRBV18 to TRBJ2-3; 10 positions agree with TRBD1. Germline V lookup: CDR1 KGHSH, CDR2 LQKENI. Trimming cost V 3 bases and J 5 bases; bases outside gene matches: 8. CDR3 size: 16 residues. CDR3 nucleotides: TGTGCCAGCTCACCTGGGACAGGGGCCTTTCAAGATACGCAGTATTTT. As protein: CASSPGTGAFQDTQYF.

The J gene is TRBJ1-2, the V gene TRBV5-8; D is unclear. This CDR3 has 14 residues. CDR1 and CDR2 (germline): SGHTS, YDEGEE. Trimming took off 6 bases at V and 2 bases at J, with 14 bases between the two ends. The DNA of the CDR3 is TGTGCCAGCACCACCCTGCCGGAGAACTATGGCTACACCTTC. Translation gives CASTTLPENYGYTF. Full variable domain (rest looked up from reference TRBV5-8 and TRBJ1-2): EAGVTQSPTHLIKTRGQQATLRCSPISGHTSVYWYQQALGLGLQFLLWYDEGEERNRGNFPPRFSGRQFPNYSSELNVNALELEDSALYLCASTTLPENYGYTFGSGTRLTVV.

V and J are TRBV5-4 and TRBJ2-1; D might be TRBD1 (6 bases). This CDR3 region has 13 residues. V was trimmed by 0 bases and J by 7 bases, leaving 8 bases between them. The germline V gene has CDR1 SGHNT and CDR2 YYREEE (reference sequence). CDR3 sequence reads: CASSLATGNEQFF. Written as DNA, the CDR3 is TGTGCCAGCAGCTTGGCCACAGGGAATGAGCAGTTCTTC.

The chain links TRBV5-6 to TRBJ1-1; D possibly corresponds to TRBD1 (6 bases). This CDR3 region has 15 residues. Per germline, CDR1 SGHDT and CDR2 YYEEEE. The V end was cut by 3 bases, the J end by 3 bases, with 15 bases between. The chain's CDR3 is CASSSWAGVYTEAFF. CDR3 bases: TGTGCCAGCAGCTCCTGGGCAGGGGTGTACACTGAAGCTTTCTTT.

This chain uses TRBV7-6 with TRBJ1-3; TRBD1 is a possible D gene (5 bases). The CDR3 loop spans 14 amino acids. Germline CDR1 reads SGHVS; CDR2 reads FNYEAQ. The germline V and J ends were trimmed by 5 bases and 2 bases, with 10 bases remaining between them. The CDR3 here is CASSRPGAGNTIYF. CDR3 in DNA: TGTGCCAGCAGCCGACCGGGGGCTGGAAACACCATATATTTT.

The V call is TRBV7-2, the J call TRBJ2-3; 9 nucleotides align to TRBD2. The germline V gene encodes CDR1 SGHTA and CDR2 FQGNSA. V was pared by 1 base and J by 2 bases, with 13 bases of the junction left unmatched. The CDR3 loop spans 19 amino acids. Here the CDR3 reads CASSLERVWRGGFTDTQYF. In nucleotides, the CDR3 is TGTGCCAGCAGCTTAGAAAGGGTTTGGCGGGGGGGATTCACAGATACGCAGTATTTT.

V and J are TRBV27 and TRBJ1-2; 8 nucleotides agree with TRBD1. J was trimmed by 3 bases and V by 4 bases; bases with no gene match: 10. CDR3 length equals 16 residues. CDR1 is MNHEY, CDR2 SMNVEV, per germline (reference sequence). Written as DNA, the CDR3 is TGTGCCAGCAGTTCAAACGCCGGGACAGGATACTATGGCTACACCTTC. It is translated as CASSSNAGTGYYGYTF.

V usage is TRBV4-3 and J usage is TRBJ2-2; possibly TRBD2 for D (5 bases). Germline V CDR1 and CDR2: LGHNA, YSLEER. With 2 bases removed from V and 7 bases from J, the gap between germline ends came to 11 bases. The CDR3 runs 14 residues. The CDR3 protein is CASSQTRVGGELFF. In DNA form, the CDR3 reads TGCGCCAGCAGCCAAACGCGGGTCGGCGGGGAGCTGTTTTTT.

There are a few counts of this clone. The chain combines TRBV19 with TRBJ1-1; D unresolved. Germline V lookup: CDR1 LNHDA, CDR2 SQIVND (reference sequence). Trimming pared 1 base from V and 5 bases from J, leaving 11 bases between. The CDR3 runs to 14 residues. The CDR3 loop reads CASSIAPGWTEAFF. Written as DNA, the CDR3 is TGTGCCAGTAGTATAGCGCCGGGGTGGACTGAAGCTTTCTTT.

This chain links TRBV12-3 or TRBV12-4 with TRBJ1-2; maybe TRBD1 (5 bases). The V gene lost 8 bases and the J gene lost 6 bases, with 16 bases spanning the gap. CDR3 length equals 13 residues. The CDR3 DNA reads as TGTGCCAGCTGGGCAGGGATACCAGATGGCTACACCTTC. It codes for CASWAGIPDGYTF.

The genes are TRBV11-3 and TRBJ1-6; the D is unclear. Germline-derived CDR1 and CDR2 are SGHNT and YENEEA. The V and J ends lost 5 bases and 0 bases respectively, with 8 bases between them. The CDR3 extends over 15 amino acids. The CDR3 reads CASSPRSSYNSPLHF. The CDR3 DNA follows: TGTGCCAGCAGCCCGCGGAGCTCCTATAATTCACCCCTCCACTTT. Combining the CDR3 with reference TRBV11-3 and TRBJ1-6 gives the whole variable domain EAGVVQSPRYKIIEKKQPVAFWCNPISGHNTLYWYLQNLGQGPELLIRYENEEAVDDSQLPKDRFSAERLKGVDSTLKIQPAELGDSAVYLCASSPRSSYNSPLHFGNGTRLTVT.

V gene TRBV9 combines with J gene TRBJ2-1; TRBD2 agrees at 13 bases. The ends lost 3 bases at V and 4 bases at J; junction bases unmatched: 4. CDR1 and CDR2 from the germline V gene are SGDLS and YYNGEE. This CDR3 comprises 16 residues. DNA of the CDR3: TGTGCCAGCAGCGCCGTGACTAGCGGGGGGTACAATGAGCAGTTCTTC. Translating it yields CASSAVTSGGYNEQFF.

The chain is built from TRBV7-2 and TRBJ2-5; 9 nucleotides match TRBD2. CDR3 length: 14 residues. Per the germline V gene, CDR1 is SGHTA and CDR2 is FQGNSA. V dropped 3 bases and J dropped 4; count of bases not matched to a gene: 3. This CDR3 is CASSFSGGLETQYF. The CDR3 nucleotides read TGTGCCAGCAGCTTTAGCGGGGGCCTAGAGACCCAGTACTTC.

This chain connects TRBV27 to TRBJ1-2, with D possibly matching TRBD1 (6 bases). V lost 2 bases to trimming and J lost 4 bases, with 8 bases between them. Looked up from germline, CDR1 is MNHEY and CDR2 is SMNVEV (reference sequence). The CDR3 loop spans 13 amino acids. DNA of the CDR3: TGTGCCAGCAGTTTAGAAGGGGGCTATGGCTACACCTTC. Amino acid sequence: CASSLEGGYGYTF.

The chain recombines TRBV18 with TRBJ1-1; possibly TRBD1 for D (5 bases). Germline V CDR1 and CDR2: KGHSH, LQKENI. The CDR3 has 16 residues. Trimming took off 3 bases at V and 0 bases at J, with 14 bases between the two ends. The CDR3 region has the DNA TGTGCCAGCTCACCGGCCGAACAGGACATGAACACTGAAGCTTTCTTT. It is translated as CASSPAEQDMNTEAFF.

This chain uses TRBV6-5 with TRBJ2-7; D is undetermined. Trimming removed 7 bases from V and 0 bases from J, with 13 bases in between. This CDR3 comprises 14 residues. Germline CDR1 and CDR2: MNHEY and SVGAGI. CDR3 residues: CASTAPGSSYEQYF. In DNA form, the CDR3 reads TGTGCCAGCACCGCCCCGGGTAGCTCCTACGAGCAGTACTTC.

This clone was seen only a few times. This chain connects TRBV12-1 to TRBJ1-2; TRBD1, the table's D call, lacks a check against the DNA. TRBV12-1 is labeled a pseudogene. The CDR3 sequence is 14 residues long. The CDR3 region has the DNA TGTGCCAGCAGCTTTGTACAGACAGAATATGGCTACACCTTC. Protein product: CASSFVQTEYGYTF.

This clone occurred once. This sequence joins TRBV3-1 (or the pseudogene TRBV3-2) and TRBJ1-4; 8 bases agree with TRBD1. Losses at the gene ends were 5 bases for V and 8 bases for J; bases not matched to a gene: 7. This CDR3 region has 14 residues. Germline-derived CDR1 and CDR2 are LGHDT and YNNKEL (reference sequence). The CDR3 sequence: CASSDGQGTEKLFF. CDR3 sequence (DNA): TGTGCCAGCAGCGATGGACAGGGAACCGAAAAACTGTTTTTT.

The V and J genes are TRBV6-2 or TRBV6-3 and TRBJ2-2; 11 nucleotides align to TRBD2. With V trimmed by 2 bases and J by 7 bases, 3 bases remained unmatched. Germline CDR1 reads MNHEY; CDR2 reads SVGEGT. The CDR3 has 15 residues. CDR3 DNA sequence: TGTGCCAGCAGTTACCTAGCGGGGGGCAACGGGGAGCTGTTTTTT. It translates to CASSYLAGGNGELFF.

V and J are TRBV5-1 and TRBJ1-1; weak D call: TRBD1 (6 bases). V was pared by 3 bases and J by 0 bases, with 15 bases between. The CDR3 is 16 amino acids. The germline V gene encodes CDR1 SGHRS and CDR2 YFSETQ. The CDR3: CASSSTTGTMNTEAFF. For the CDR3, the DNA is TGCGCCAGCAGCTCGACGACAGGTACTATGAACACTGAAGCTTTCTTT.

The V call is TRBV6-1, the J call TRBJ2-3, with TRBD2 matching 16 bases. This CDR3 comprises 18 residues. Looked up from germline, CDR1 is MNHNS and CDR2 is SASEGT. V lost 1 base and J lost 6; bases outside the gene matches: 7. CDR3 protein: CASSEVGLAGGPSDTQYF. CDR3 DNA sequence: TGTGCCAGCAGTGAAGTGGGACTAGCGGGGGGGCCAAGTGATACGCAGTATTTT.

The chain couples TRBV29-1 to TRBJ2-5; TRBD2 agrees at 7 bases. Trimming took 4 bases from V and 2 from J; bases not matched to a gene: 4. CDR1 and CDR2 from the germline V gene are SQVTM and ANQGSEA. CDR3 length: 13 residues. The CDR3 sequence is CSVGGGGQETQYF. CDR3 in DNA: TGCAGCGTTGGTGGCGGGGGTCAAGAGACCCAGTACTTC.

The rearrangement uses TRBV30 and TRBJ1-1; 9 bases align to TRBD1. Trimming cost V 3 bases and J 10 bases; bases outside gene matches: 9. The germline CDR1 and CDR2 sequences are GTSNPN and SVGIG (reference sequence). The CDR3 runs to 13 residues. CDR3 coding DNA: TGTGCCTGGAGCACCCAGGACAGGGGTTCAGCTTTCTTT. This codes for CAWSTQDRGSAFF. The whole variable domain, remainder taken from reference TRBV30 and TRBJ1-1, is SQTIHQWPATLVQPVGSPLSLECTVEGTSNPNLYWYRQAAGRGLQLLFYSVGIGQISSEVPQNLSASRPQDRQFILSSKKLLLSDSGFYLCAWSTQDRGSAFFGQGTRLTVV.

The CDR3 nucleotides are TGCAGCGCCGAGGTTTCTCCGGACATTCAGTACTTC. This gives the protein CSAEVSPDIQYF. The chain uses TRBV29-1 and TRBJ2-4; D ambiguous. Germline CDR1 SQVTM, CDR2 ANQGSEA. This CDR3 region has 12 residues. V lost 7 bases, J lost 8 bases, and 15 bases lay in between.